What follows describes a single T cell receptor (beta chain). What it recognizes is unknown. Germline lookup yields CDR1 SGHAT and CDR2 FQNNGV. The CDR3 covers 15 residues. Trimming took off 1 base at V and 7 bases at J, with 16 bases between the two ends. This entry comes from a study of OX40 agonist ivuxolimab in advanced cancers. Regarding the study as a whole: By week 6 at 0.1 to 3.0 mg/kg, blood CD4+ and CD8+ T cells had expanded clonally. At 0.1-3.0 mg/kg, partial responders had clonal expansion among the lowest observed.

Sequencing used immunoSEQ multiplex PCR; TCRdb keeps in-frame clones, though not all of them. The profile shows around 39,000 clones, 82% of them singletons. This TCR was recovered from an adult with an advanced solid tumor such as melanoma, head and neck, liver or kidney cancer. The source material was CD4+ or CD8+ T cells sorted from blood, sampled in a trial of the OX40 agonist ivuxolimab. This chain joins TRBV11-2 and TRBJ1-2; maybe TRBD1 (5 bases). CDR3 sequence reads: CASSLAGVFGGGYTF. The DNA of the CDR3 is TGTGCCAGCAGCTTAGCTGGCGTCTTTGGGGGTGGCTACACCTTC.